This TCR beta chain was observed in a study of Epstein–Barr virus B cells in breast cancer (dated by TCRdb to the early 2020s). Study-level background: Control T cells were grown by the rapid expansion method using irradiated PBMC feeders, soluble OKT3 and IL-2 roughly 200 U/ml, and were harvested about 10-12 days after stimulation. A single-patient case report examined whether EBV+ B cells infiltrating the tumor shape the T-cell receptor repertoire in triple-negative breast cancer. Results the study describes overall, beyond this receptor: All data came from one patient, described as a first proof of concept, and this single-patient design limits how far the findings can be generalized.

Using RNeasy Micro or Mini kits with on-column DNase digestion, RNA was isolated from around 9.6e4 to 9.9e5 cultured T cells and then assessed on an Agilent 2100 Bioanalyzer. Comments on this clonotype: Its antigen remains unidentified. Base qualities were left out, and no much larger clone turns up one base away.

At the junction V is shortened by 0 bases and J by 0 bases; bases outside the gene matches: 2. Inclusive of the bounding cysteine and phenylalanine, the CDR3 is 16 residues long. Only the CDR3 DNA stays, 48 bases, in frame from base 1. CDR1 and CDR2 (SGDLS, YYNGEE) derive from the germline V gene. The library was produced with 5' RACE. The SMARTer Human TCR a/b Profiling Kit was used to build TCR libraries from RNA, capturing the full V(D)J regions of both the alpha and beta chains. After amplification, the libraries were purified with AMPure XP beads and validated using the DNA 1000 Kit on an Agilent 2100 Bioanalyzer. Libraries were sequenced on an Illumina MiSeq with the 600-cycle v3 reagent kit, giving 2 x 300 bp paired-end reads. For the original study's pipeline: MiXCR and VDJTools were used to process the reads; non-productive clonotypes were removed, and clonotypes were merged by CDR3 amino acid sequence before frequencies were recalculated. Matching of CDR3 sequences to the McPAS-TCR database tolerated a Levenshtein distance of 1, and UpSet plots were generated in R using UpSetR. The raw public data were reprocessed by TCRdb itself: fastp quality trimming at Q25, MiXCR clonotype calling, in-frame beta chains only. Entries that share a CDR3 protein sequence are merged under the most common genes and DNA. What appears here as the V and J calls and clone size reflects TCRdb's work, not the paper's. This sample has about 660 distinct CDR3 sequences in its table, and around 45% of those were observed once. The ten top clones hold about 96% of the sample.

Here the chain combines TRBV9 and TRBJ2-1; 8 bases in between match TRBD2. Sample: tumor-infiltrating lymphocytes expanded in culture. This receptor was obtained from a woman aged 40-49 years with triple-negative breast cancer. This receptor has the CDR3 CASSVVAGSSYNEQFF. DNA sequence: TGTGCCAGCAGCGTAGTAGCGGGGAGCTCCTACAATGAGCAGTTCTTC.